A single T cell receptor beta chain is shown here with its context. This CDR3 has 13 residues. Germline V gene data show CDR1 as LGHDT and CDR2 as YNNKEL (reference sequence). V was trimmed by 7 bases and J by 2 bases, leaving 11 bases between them. The authors reverse transcribed roughly 0.5 to 1 ug RNA with random hexamers. The TCR beta CDR3 was amplified by immunoSEQ multiplex PCR across 54 Vbeta, 13 Jbeta. In TCRdb, the immunoSEQ multiplex PCR reads were re-called with MiXCR into one record per CDR3 protein. The data contain hundreds of thousands of distinct CDR3 sequences, about 95% of them singletons. From blood CD8+ and CD4+ T cells, the TCR beta chain was sequenced. The multiple sclerosis controls were treatment-naive patients with relapsing-remitting disease that was stable or active. In contrast to the negatively isolated CD8+ and CD4+ T cells, TEMRA cells were FACS-enriched. The sample belongs to a study of CD8 T cells in Susac syndrome.

This sequence was found in a human donor with multiple sclerosis. Sequenced material: CD4+ T cells from PBMCs. V gene TRBV3-1 combines with J gene TRBJ2-5; D is possibly TRBD1 (5 bases). The CDR3 region has the DNA TGTGCCAGCACCAGGGCTATACAAGAGACCCAGTACTTC. This sequence encodes CASTRAIQETQYF.